Sequencing of this T cell receptor (beta chain) was carried out in a study of cytomegalovirus exposure and HLA in healthy donors. Regarding the study as a whole: In a later analysis, productive TCRs from donors in an Asian-associated ancestry cluster reportedly carried fewer N-insertions than the cohort mean. The study labeled fewer than 200 TCR beta chains cytomegalovirus-associated. Across donors, presence/absence analyses took sequencing depth to be roughly uniform. A few chains linked to CMV were shown in vitro to be specific for CMV antigens.

As concerns this clone: Its specificity is unknown.

PCR involved 60 Vbeta and 13 Jbeta primers. Clones were sequenced by immunoSEQ multiplex PCR, and TCRdb holds only the in-frame ones, with some missing. Of about 120,000 clones in the sample, 50% to 65% are singletons; the top ten hold roughly 10%. Germline V gives CDR1 LNHDA, CDR2 SQIVND (reference sequence). This CDR3 region has 17 residues. Trimming pared 2 bases from V and 0 bases from J, leaving 15 bases between. The sample consisted of PBMCs. The sequence was collected from a man aged 40-55 years in good health and CMV-seropositive. The rearrangement links TRBV19 to TRBJ2-3, with D perhaps matching TRBD2 (6 bases). CDR3 sequence reads: CASSISRGFPSTDTQYF. The CDR3 DNA sequence: TGTGCCAGTAGTATATCCCGGGGGTTCCCTAGCACAGATACGCAGTATTTT. Full variable domain (remainder filled in from reference TRBV19 and TRBJ2-3): DGGITQSPKYLFRKEGQNVTLSCEQNLNHDAMYWYRQDPGQGLRLIYYSQIVNDFQKGDIAEGYSVSREKKESFPLTVTSAQKNPTAFYLCASSISRGFPSTDTQYFGPGTRLTVL.